The clone carrying this TCR beta chain has at least ten counts. TCRdb re-called the RT-PCR reads through MiXCR, storing one row per CDR3 protein. The sample has almost 700,000 distinct CDR3 sequences, 12% to 15% seen once. The germline V gene has CDR1 SGHRS and CDR2 YFSETQ. CDR3 length: 13 residues. The V and J ends lost 0 bases and 7 bases respectively, with 10 bases between them. J is TRBJ1-1 and V is TRBV5-1, with no clear D. Sequenced input: memory CD4+ T cells from blood. This TCR was recovered from a female donor in good health, serving as a healthy control. CDR3 residues: CASSLGSGGEAFF. The CDR3 bases are TGCGCCAGCAGCTTGGGGTCAGGAGGTGAAGCTTTCTTT.